The clone carrying this T cell receptor (beta chain) was counted only a few times. This sample is part of a study of T-cell reconstitution after alpha-beta-depleted transplantation in children. Unique molecular identifiers were used to barcode this TCRbeta library. TCRdb re-called the PCR reads through MiXCR, storing one row per CDR3 protein. The sample records 500,000 or so distinct CDR3 sequences, 32% being singletons. The sequence was collected from a human donor who donated a stem cell graft to a child with aplastic anemia. The sample was PBMCs from the stem cell graft donor, taken from the stem cell graft.

CDR3: CASSVAGRTADTQYF. In DNA form, the CDR3 reads TGTGCCAGCAGCGTAGCCGGACGAACTGCAGATACGCAGTATTTT. The chain has TRBV9 and TRBJ2-3; no clear D. The CDR3 spans 15 residues. Germline lookup yields CDR1 SGDLS and CDR2 YYNGEE. V gave up 0 bases and J gave up 4 bases, with 12 bases separating them.